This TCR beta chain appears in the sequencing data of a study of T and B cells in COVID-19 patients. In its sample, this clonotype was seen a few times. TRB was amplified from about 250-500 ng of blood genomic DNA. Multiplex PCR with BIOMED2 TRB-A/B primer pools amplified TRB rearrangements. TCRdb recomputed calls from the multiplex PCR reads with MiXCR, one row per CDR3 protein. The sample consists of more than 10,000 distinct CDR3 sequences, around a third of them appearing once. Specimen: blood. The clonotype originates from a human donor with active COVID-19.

CDR3 region: CASSDPTRDSGNTIYF. The CDR3, as DNA: TGTGCCAGCAGTGACCCAACTCGGGACTCTGGAAACACCATATATTTT. The chain links TRBV6-1 to TRBJ1-3; D remains unclear. Germline V CDR1 and CDR2: MNHNS, SASEGT. V lost 3 bases to trimming and J lost 0 bases, with 12 bases between them. This CDR3 region has 16 residues.